The 23 T cell receptor beta chains in this list originate from one sample, sequenced in a study of T cells in Graves' hyperthyroidism and ophthalmopathy. Amplification yielded TCR beta CDR3 regions, with RNA transcripts as the source. Researchers ran a first-round RT-PCR on the TCR CDR3 using the HTBI primer set. TCRdb itself ran the multiplex PCR reads through MiXCR, one entry per CDR3 protein. This sample has over 350,000 distinct CDR3 sequences; 14% to 15% occur once, and the top ten carry around 13%. Sample: blood. These receptors were obtained from a man between 18 and 35 years old with Graves' ophthalmopathy.

This clonotype was seen repeatedly, ten times or more. The chain has TRBV12-3 or TRBV12-4 and TRBJ1-1; D remains ambiguous. Trimming left V 2 bases short and J 3 bases short, with 10 bases between. CDR3 length: 14 residues. The chain's CDR3 is CASSLSWGDTEAFF. In DNA, the CDR3 is TGTGCCAGCAGTTTAAGCTGGGGAGACACTGAAGCTTTCTTT.

The chain links TRBV19 to TRBJ2-7; D is ambiguous. The germline V gene encodes CDR1 LNHDA and CDR2 SQIVND (reference sequence). The CDR3 is made up of 14 amino acids. Trimming shortened V by 1 base and J by 2 bases, and 9 bases separated the two germline ends. As DNA, the CDR3 is TGTGCCAGTAGTATAGTGGCCAGTCCCTACGAGCAGTACTTC. Its translation is CASSIVASPYEQYF.

This clonotype was observed many times. J is TRBJ2-2 and V is TRBV12-3 or TRBV12-4; D gene unclear. The CDR3 has 13 amino acids. The ends were cut back, 0 bases at V and 3 bases at J, with 2 bases in the middle. CDR3 coding DNA: TGTGCCAGCAGTTTAGCCTACACCGGGGAGCTGTTTTTT. Amino acid sequence: CASSLAYTGELFF.

This clonotype was detected only a few times. V and J are TRBV5-1 and TRBJ2-1, with TRBD2 identical over 11 bases. Germline V gene sequence: CDR1 SGHRS, CDR2 YFSETQ. Losses at the gene ends were 7 bases for V and 5 bases for J; bases not matched to a gene: 11. The CDR3 has 16 amino acids. The CDR3 region has the DNA TGCGCCAGCTCAATGGGCGGGACTAGCGGTAACAATGAGCAGTTCTTC. This gives the protein CASSMGGTSGNNEQFF.

This clonotype occurred many times. The chain combines TRBV6-1 with TRBJ2-1, with 8 bases that match TRBD2. The CDR3 covers 19 residues. V dropped 7 bases and J dropped 0; count of bases not matched to a gene: 17. CDR1 is MNHNS and CDR2 is SASEGT in the germline V gene. The CDR3 bases are TGTGCCAGCATTTCCCGAGCGGGGGAAGCCCACAGCTCCTACAATGAGCAGTTCTTC. Its protein is CASISRAGEAHSSYNEQFF.

This clonotype came up many times. This chain uses TRBV5-1 with TRBJ2-1; D is ambiguous. The CDR3 runs 14 residues. CDR1 is SGHRS, CDR2 YFSETQ, per germline. Trimming pared 4 bases from V and 10 bases from J, leaving 18 bases between. In nucleotides, the CDR3 is TGCGCCAGCAGCCTTTCGGACCGCTCTTGGGAGCAGTTCTTC. It encodes CASSLSDRSWEQFF.

This clonotype has just a few counts. A read error is possible here, since a much larger clone lies one base away. Here the CDR3 omits its conserved ending phenylalanine or tryptophan, so a read error is the likely source. The chain carries TRBV6-1 and TRBJ2-1, with 8 positions matching TRBD2. The germline V gene has CDR1 MNHNS and CDR2 SASEGT. J was trimmed by 3 bases and V by 5 bases; bases with no gene match: 15. The CDR3 totals 18 residues. CDR3 sequence reads: CASSTRRDLAGHYNEQFI. Here the CDR3 DNA reads TGTGCCAGCAGTACGCGGCGGGATCTAGCGGGTCACTACAATGAGCAGTTCATC.

This clonotype has ten or more counts. The V gene is TRBV15, the J gene TRBJ1-2, with D tentatively TRBD1 (5 bases). Germline V CDR1 and CDR2: LNHNV, YYDKDF (reference sequence). This CDR3 has 13 amino acids. V was shortened by 3 bases and J by 8 bases, with 13 bases between the two germline ends. CDR3 amino acids: CATSSGASRGYTF. CDR3 DNA sequence: TGTGCCACCAGCAGCGGGGCCTCCAGGGGCTACACCTTC.

This clonotype was found a few times. The chain uses TRBV6-6 and TRBJ1-2, with D hard to call. The CDR3 totals 14 residues. Germline V gene data show CDR1 as MNHNY and CDR2 as SVGAGI (reference sequence). V shed 0 bases and J shed 3 bases, with 8 bases lying between them. The CDR3 loop reads CASSYSYRDYGYTF. Here the CDR3 DNA reads TGTGCCAGCAGTTACTCTTATAGGGACTATGGCTACACCTTC.

This clonotype was detected many times. V and J are TRBV20-1 and TRBJ2-2; D not resolved. Looked up from germline, CDR1 is DFQATT and CDR2 is SNEGSKA (reference sequence). CDR3 size: 15 residues. V was clipped by 0 bases and J by 4 bases, with 12 bases between them. In nucleotides, the CDR3 is TGCAGTGCTAGAGATGTGGGCCTTAGCACCGGGGAGCTGTTTTTT. Translation gives CSARDVGLSTGELFF.

In this sample, this clonotype turned up many times. This rearrangement joins TRBV3-1 to TRBJ1-1, with D tentatively TRBD1 (5 bases). CDR3 size: 15 residues. With 1 base removed from V and 3 bases from J, the gap between germline ends came to 12 bases. Germline V gene lookup returns CDR1 LGHDT and CDR2 YNNKEL (reference sequence). The CDR3 spells CASSQVGGGDTEAFF. Here the CDR3 DNA reads TGTGCCAGCAGCCAAGTCGGTGGAGGGGACACTGAAGCTTTCTTT.

This clonotype was observed at least ten times. The chain carries TRBV6-1 and TRBJ1-5, with 8 bases aligning to TRBD1. There are 14 residues in the CDR3. CDR1 is MNHNS, CDR2 SASEGT, per germline. The junction had 6 bases not matched to a gene; V was cut back by 7 bases and J by 4 bases. The CDR3 here is CASTGQGRNQPQHF. For the CDR3, the DNA is TGTGCCAGCACTGGACAGGGAAGGAATCAGCCCCAGCATTTT.

This rearrangement joins TRBV27 to TRBJ2-3, with TRBD2 identical over 13 bases. Germline lookup yields CDR1 MNHEY and CDR2 SMNVEV (reference sequence). J gave up 4 bases and V 6 bases, and 13 bases lay outside the gene matches. This CDR3 region has 18 residues. The CDR3 sequence is CASSPKLAGGRYPDTQYF. DNA for the CDR3: TGTGCCAGCAGCCCCAAACTAGCGGGGGGGCGTTACCCAGATACGCAGTATTTT.

The J gene is TRBJ2-1, the V gene TRBV7-2; 7 bases align to TRBD2. CDR1 and CDR2 (germline): SGHTA, FQGNSA. This CDR3 region has 13 residues. V lost 5 bases to trimming and J lost 7 bases; unmatched junction nucleotides: 5. The CDR3 DNA sequence: TGTGCCAGCAGCACCCGGGGGGAGAATGAGCAGTTCTTC. Protein product: CASSTRGENEQFF.

This clonotype was seen once. The rearrangement links TRBV11-2 to TRBJ2-6; 10 bases match TRBD1. Trimming took 5 bases from V and 4 from J; bases not matched to a gene: 8. CDR3 length equals 17 residues. Germline V gives CDR1 SGHAT, CDR2 FQNNGV. In DNA, the CDR3 is TGTGCCAGCAGCCCATCCGGGACAGGGGCCGGGGCCAACGTCCTGACTTTC. The encoded protein is CASSPSGTGAGANVLTF.

This clonotype was found many times. The V call is TRBV7-2, the J call TRBJ2-7, with D hard to call. Trimming left V 1 base short and J 1 base short, with 11 bases between. This CDR3 has 15 amino acids. CDR1 and CDR2 (germline): SGHTA, FQGNSA. The CDR3 DNA reads as TGTGCCAGCAGCTTAGAGGTCAGCTTTTCCTACGAGCAGTACTTC. It encodes CASSLEVSFSYEQYF.

This clonotype has ten or more counts. This chain connects TRBV20-1 to TRBJ2-7; 9 bases are a match to TRBD2. Germline-derived CDR1 and CDR2 are DFQATT and SNEGSKA (reference sequence). The V gene end was trimmed by 2 bases and the J gene end by 2 bases; junction bases not matched to a gene: 4. There are 14 residues in the CDR3. In DNA, the CDR3 is TGCAGTGCTAGAAGGGGCGGGGGGGCCTACGAGCAGTACTTC. Translating gives CSARRGGGAYEQYF.

This clonotype was found many times. The chain links TRBV12-3 or TRBV12-4 to TRBJ1-5; 9 bases are shared with TRBD1. J lost 6 bases, V lost 4 bases, and 4 bases had no gene match. There are 14 residues in the CDR3. CDR3 sequence: CASSSQGAVQPQHF. The DNA of the CDR3 is TGTGCCAGCAGTTCACAGGGGGCTGTTCAGCCCCAGCATTTT.

The chain carries TRBV14 and TRBJ2-7; the D gene is possibly TRBD2 (6 bases). Germline values: CDR1 SGHDN, CDR2 FVKESK. This CDR3 is built from 16 residues. Deletions cut 3 bases from V and 3 bases from J, with 18 bases between. CDR3 loop: CASSQGLRDSGYEQYF. CDR3 nucleotide sequence: TGTGCCAGCAGCCAGGGACTTCGGGACTCGGGCTACGAGCAGTACTTC. Full variable domain (rest looked up from reference TRBV14 and TRBJ2-7): EAGVTQFPSHSVIEKGQTVTLRCDPISGHDNLYWYRRVMGKEIKFLLHFVKESKQDESGMPNNRFLAERTGGTYSTLKVQPAELEDSGVYFCASSQGLRDSGYEQYFGPGTRLTVT.

The V gene is TRBV27, the J gene TRBJ2-1, with 7 nucleotides matching TRBD2. Unmatched junction bases numbered 7, after V lost 7 bases and J lost 4 bases. The CDR3 totals 14 residues. The germline V gene encodes CDR1 MNHEY and CDR2 SMNVEV (reference sequence). The CDR3 is CASKGLAVYNEQFF. The CDR3, as DNA: TGTGCCAGCAAGGGGCTAGCGGTTTACAATGAGCAGTTCTTC.

Concerning this clonotype itself: A much larger clone sits a single nucleotide away, making a read error possible. The rearrangement uses TRBV3-1 and TRBJ1-4; D possibly corresponds to TRBD1 (6 bases). CDR1 and CDR2 (germline): LGHDT, YNNKEL (reference sequence). The CDR3 sequence is 16 residues long. CDR3 nucleotide sequence: TGTGCCAGCAGCCAAGCCCCAGGGGCAACTAATGAAAAACTGTCTTTT. Its protein is CASSQAPGATNEKLSF.

V gene TRBV19 combines with J gene TRBJ2-6, with TRBD1 matching over 8 bases. The germline CDR1 and CDR2 sequences are LNHDA and SQIVND (reference sequence). CDR3 size: 18 residues. The ends lost 2 bases at V and 0 bases at J; junction bases unmatched: 6. The CDR3: CASSIPRGRPSGANVLTF. CDR3 bases: TGTGCCAGTAGTATACCCAGGGGGCGCCCCTCTGGGGCCAACGTCCTGACTTTC.

The genes are TRBV29-1 and TRBJ2-1, with D perhaps matching TRBD1 or TRBD2 (5 bases each). The V end was cut by 1 base, the J end by 15 bases, with 16 bases between. The CDR3 runs to 12 residues. Germline-derived CDR1 and CDR2 are SQVTM and ANQGSEA. CDR3 sequence: CSVEVGGLDLFF. In DNA, the CDR3 is TGCAGCGTTGAAGTTGGGGGATTGGATTTGTTCTTC.